The 21 T cell receptor beta chains in this list originate from one sample, sequenced in a study of T cells in Graves' hyperthyroidism and ophthalmopathy. Template material for amplifying TCR beta CDR3 regions consisted of RNA transcripts. The HTBI primer set served for first-round RT-PCR of the TCR CDR3. TCRdb redid the calling of the multiplex PCR reads with MiXCR, one entry per CDR3 protein. The repertoire has fewer than 500,000 distinct CDR3 sequences, roughly 14% of them found once; the top ten carry 20%. Sequencing used blood. The receptors stem from a woman aged 25-40 years with Graves' ophthalmopathy.

This clonotype was seen at least ten times. This chain joins TRBV18 and TRBJ1-3; a weak D match, TRBD1 (5 bases). CDR3 length equals 18 residues. Trimming took 5 bases from V and 1 from J, leaving 21 bases between them. In germline, CDR1 is KGHSH, CDR2 LQKENI. The CDR3 DNA reads TGTGCCAGCTCATCTTCTTCTATGGCGGGGGGATCTGGAAACACCATATATTTT. Protein sequence: CASSSSSMAGGSGNTIYF.

This clonotype was recorded at least ten times. V is TRBV12-3 or TRBV12-4 and J is TRBJ2-1; D perhaps matches TRBD2 (7 bases). Trimming took 7 bases from V and 1 from J, leaving 14 bases between them. The CDR3 totals 15 residues. The DNA for the CDR3 is TGTGCCAGCACCGGGGGGCGCCGGTCCTACAATGAGCAGTTCTTC. Its protein is CASTGGRRSYNEQFF.

Ten or more counts support this clonotype. The chain recombines TRBV10-3 with TRBJ1-1; weak D call: TRBD1 (5 bases). This CDR3 contains 15 residues. The V gene's germline CDR1 is ENHRY and CDR2 SYGVKD. The V end was cut by 7 bases, the J end by 6 bases, with 21 bases between. For the CDR3, the DNA is TGTGCCATCAAGCAGGGAGGGGTCGGTTCGGCTGAAGCTTTCTTT. It codes for CAIKQGGVGSAEAFF.

This clonotype was observed many times. This chain uses TRBV14 with TRBJ2-5; no definite D call. The CDR3 is 15 residues long. Germline CDR1 and CDR2: SGHDN and FVKESK. Trimming took 1 base from V and 5 from J, leaving 14 bases between them. In DNA form, the CDR3 reads TGTGCCAGCAGCCAAGGACATCCCCGCAGGGAGACCCAGTACTTC. It yields the protein CASSQGHPRRETQYF.

This clonotype occurred many times. The chain links TRBV29-1 to TRBJ1-2; TRBD1 matches at 9 bases. The CDR3 is 17 amino acids. Looked up from germline, CDR1 is SQVTM and CDR2 is ANQGSEA. The V segment lost 1 base and the J segment 4 bases; nucleotides outside the gene matches: 13. The CDR3 loop is CSVEVRFGDREGYGYTF. CDR3 in DNA: TGCAGCGTTGAAGTGAGGTTTGGGGACAGGGAAGGCTATGGCTACACCTTC. Combining the CDR3 with reference TRBV29-1 and TRBJ1-2 gives the whole variable domain SAVISQKPSRDICQRGTSLTIQCQVDSQVTMMFWYRQQPGQSLTLIATANQGSEATYESGFVIDKFPISRPNLTFSTLTVSNMSPEDSSIYLCSVEVRFGDREGYGYTFGSGTRLTVV.

Many counts were recorded for this clonotype. The V and J genes are TRBV3-1 and TRBJ1-2; D is uncertain. Germline V lookup: CDR1 LGHDT, CDR2 YNNKEL (reference sequence). V gave up 6 bases and J gave up 4 bases, with 15 bases separating them. This CDR3 is built from 14 residues. In DNA form, the CDR3 reads TGTGCCAGCAGTCCCACTCACGGAAGCTATGGCTACACCTTC. Translating it yields CASSPTHGSYGYTF.

Concerning this clonotype itself: This could be a read error, since a much larger clone is one nucleotide away. V and J are TRBV7-3 and TRBJ1-1; tentative D call: TRBD1 (6 bases). CDR1 is SGHTA and CDR2 is FQGTGA in the germline V gene. V was clipped by 2 bases and J by 6 bases, with 13 bases between them. The CDR3 extends over 14 amino acids. The CDR3 nucleotides read TGTGCCAGCAGCTTAGCGGACAGCTCGGCTGAAGCTTTCTTT. Translating it yields CASSLADSSAEAFF.

About this clonotype itself: A single base separates this from a much larger clone, so it may be a read error. The chain has TRBV27 and TRBJ2-5; D unclear. Germline values: CDR1 MNHEY, CDR2 SMNVEV (reference sequence). This CDR3 has 14 residues. CDR3 coding DNA: TGTGCCAGCAGTTTACGACGGCTTGGAGAGAGCCAGTACTTC. Amino acid sequence: CASSLRRLGESQYF.

The sample holds many counts of this clonotype. The chain employs TRBV9 and TRBJ1-5; D is undetermined. The V end was cut by 0 bases, the J end by 3 bases, with 7 bases between. Germline CDR1 SGDLS, CDR2 YYNGEE. The CDR3 extends over 14 amino acids. CDR3 in amino acids: CASSVAGNNQPQHF. In nucleotides, the CDR3 is TGTGCCAGCAGCGTAGCCGGAAACAATCAGCCCCAGCATTTT.

This clonotype has more than one count but fewer than ten. This chain links TRBV10-3 with TRBJ1-3; 7 nucleotides align to TRBD1. With V trimmed by 2 bases and J by 3 bases, 4 bases remained unmatched. This CDR3 region has 15 residues. The germline gives CDR1 ENHRY, CDR2 SYGVKD. Written as DNA, the CDR3 is TGTGCCATCAGTGAGAGACAGGGTGTTGGAAACACCATATATTTT. Translation gives CAISERQGVGNTIYF.

This clonotype was observed a few times. V gene TRBV6-1 combines with J gene TRBJ2-1, with 13 bases matching TRBD2. The V segment lost 6 bases and the J segment 8 bases; nucleotides outside the gene matches: 7. The CDR3 sequence is 15 residues long. Germline lookup yields CDR1 MNHNS and CDR2 SASEGT. The CDR3 sequence: CASREGLAGLYEQFF. DNA of the CDR3: TGTGCCAGCAGGGAGGGACTAGCGGGGCTGTATGAGCAGTTCTTC.

This chain connects TRBV3-1 to TRBJ2-7; 15 nucleotides agree with TRBD2. Per the germline V gene, CDR1 is LGHDT and CDR2 is YNNKEL (reference sequence). This CDR3 is 15 amino acids long. The V gene end was trimmed by 3 bases and the J gene end by 6 bases; junction bases not matched to a gene: 3. For the CDR3, the DNA is TGTGCCAGCAGCCACGGGACTAGCGGGGGGCGCGAGCAGTACTTC. Translating it yields CASSHGTSGGREQYF.

At least ten counts were recorded for this clonotype. The chain joins TRBV30 to TRBJ2-1, with 10 bases that match TRBD1. This CDR3 has 15 amino acids. Germline V gene lookup returns CDR1 GTSNPN and CDR2 SVGIG (reference sequence). Trimming took 5 bases from V and 6 from J; bases not matched to a gene: 10. In nucleotides, the CDR3 is TGTGCCTGGTCCCACGGACAGGGGGTCTTCAATGAGCAGTTCTTC. This gives the protein CAWSHGQGVFNEQFF.

The chain combines TRBV5-5 with TRBJ2-7, with unresolved D. CDR3 size: 15 residues. V lost 3 bases to trimming and J lost 3 bases, with 16 bases between them. Germline values: CDR1 SGHKS, CDR2 YYEKEE (reference sequence). The chain's CDR3 is CASSSAPTEDYEQYF. The CDR3 DNA follows: TGTGCCAGCAGCTCGGCCCCCACAGAAGACTACGAGCAGTACTTC.

This clonotype came up many times. Compared with germline, one end of the junction differs, possibly owing to a read error. The chain uses TRBV5-1 and TRBJ1-2, with a weak D call TRBD1 (6 bases). Germline V gene data show CDR1 as SGHRS and CDR2 as YFSETQ. This CDR3 contains 14 residues. The CDR3 is CASSLAGENYGYTF. The CDR3 nucleotides read TGTGCCAGCAGCTTAGCAGGGGAAAACTATGGCTACACCTTC.

Many counts were recorded for this clonotype. The chain carries TRBV3-1 and TRBJ1-2, with 8 bases fitting TRBD1. Germline CDR1 reads LGHDT; CDR2 reads YNNKEL (reference sequence). Unmatched junction bases numbered 9, after V lost 4 bases and J lost 8 bases. This CDR3 has 14 residues. CDR3 in amino acids: CASSPARTGYGYTF. In DNA form, the CDR3 reads TGTGCCAGCAGCCCCGCCAGGACAGGGTACGGCTACACCTTC.

The chain combines TRBV20-1 with TRBJ1-5, with 11 bases that match TRBD1. The germline V gene encodes CDR1 DFQATT and CDR2 SNEGSKA (reference sequence). This CDR3 has 14 residues. V gave up 6 bases and J gave up 7 bases; unmatched junction bases: 8. The CDR3 nucleotides are TGCAGTGCCCCTACCGGGACAGGGGGGCAGCCCCAGCATTTT. It yields the protein CSAPTGTGGQPQHF.

The table lists this clonotype with many counts. The rearrangement uses TRBV28 and TRBJ2-7; no reliable D call. This CDR3 spans 14 amino acids. Trimming cost V 3 bases and J 1 base, with 10 bases left between them. Germline V gene sequence: CDR1 MDHEN, CDR2 SYDVKM. The CDR3 DNA is TGTGCCAGCAGTTTCAGTACGGCTTCCTACGAGCAGTACTTC. Translating gives CASSFSTASYEQYF.

V usage is TRBV15 and J usage is TRBJ1-4, with 10 bases that match TRBD1. This CDR3 has 18 amino acids. V was pared by 5 bases and J by 0 bases, with 9 bases of the junction left unmatched. Looked up from germline, CDR1 is LNHNV and CDR2 is YYDKDF (reference sequence). The CDR3 DNA is TGTGCCACCAGCTTACGGGGGACAGGGGTTGCAACTAATGAAAAACTGTTTTTT. Translation: CATSLRGTGVATNEKLFF.

This clonotype was observed many times. The chain links TRBV5-1 to TRBJ1-1; D call uncertain. Germline CDR1 and CDR2: SGHRS and YFSETQ. The CDR3 totals 14 residues. Trimming removed 1 base at V and 3 bases at J, with 10 bases between. CDR3: CASSLHWRDTEAFF. The CDR3 DNA sequence: TGCGCCAGCAGCTTGCACTGGAGGGACACTGAAGCTTTCTTT.

The chain is built from TRBV5-4 and TRBJ1-2, with D possibly TRBD1 on 5 matching bases. The CDR3 contains 16 residues. Germline V gene data show CDR1 as SGHNT and CDR2 as YYREEE (reference sequence). V lost 4 bases and J 8 bases, leaving 24 bases between the germline ends. The CDR3 sequence: CASSHGGSRDAAGYTF. The CDR3 DNA is TGTGCCAGCAGCCATGGGGGGTCCAGGGACGCTGCCGGCTACACCTTC.